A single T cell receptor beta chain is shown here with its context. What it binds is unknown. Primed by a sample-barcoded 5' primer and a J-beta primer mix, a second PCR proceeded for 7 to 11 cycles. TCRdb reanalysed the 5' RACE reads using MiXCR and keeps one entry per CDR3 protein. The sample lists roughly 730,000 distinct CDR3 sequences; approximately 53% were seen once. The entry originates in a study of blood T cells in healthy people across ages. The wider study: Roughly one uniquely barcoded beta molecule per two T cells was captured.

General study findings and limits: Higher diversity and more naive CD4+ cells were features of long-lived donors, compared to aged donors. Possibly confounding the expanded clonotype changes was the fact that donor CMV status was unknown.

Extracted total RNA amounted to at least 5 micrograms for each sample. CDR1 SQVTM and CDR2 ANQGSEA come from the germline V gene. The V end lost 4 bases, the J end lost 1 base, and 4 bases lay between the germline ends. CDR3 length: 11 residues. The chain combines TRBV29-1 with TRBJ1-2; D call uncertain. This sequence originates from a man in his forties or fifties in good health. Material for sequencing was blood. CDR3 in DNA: TGCAGCGTTGGGTTTAACTATGGCTACACCTTC. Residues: CSVGFNYGYTF.